These 25 T cell receptor beta chains came from one sample sequenced in a study of molecular identifiers for immune sequencing clone quantification. TCRdb reprocessed the PCR reads with MiXCR, giving one entry per CDR3 protein. The data show about 640,000 distinct CDR3 sequences, with around 20% seen just once and under 0.95% held by the top ten. Specimen: naive CD8+ T cells from blood, with Jurkat cell RNA spiked in. Subset given: FACS-sorted CD8+CD4-CCR7+CD45RA+ naive T cells. The source is a human donor in good health. Some libraries in this study had Jurkat cell RNA spiked in.

The table lists this clonotype with many counts. The chain employs TRBV2 and TRBJ2-7, with TRBD1 as a possible D gene (6 bases). The V and J ends lost 8 bases and 1 base respectively, with 15 bases between them. The CDR3 loop spans 14 amino acids. Germline V CDR1 and CDR2: SNHLY, FYNNEI. CDR3 residues: CASEDSGSSYEQYF. CDR3 nucleotide sequence: TGTGCCAGCGAGGACAGTGGGTCGTCCTACGAGCAGTACTTC.

This clonotype was counted ten times or more. The rearrangement links TRBV30 to TRBJ1-1; D is unresolved. CDR3 length: 13 amino acids. Trimming shortened V by 0 bases and J by 8 bases, and 13 bases separated the two germline ends. Germline lookup yields CDR1 GTSNPN and CDR2 SVGIG (reference sequence). CDR3 DNA sequence: TGTGCCTGGAGTGTACTAAGCACCCGGGAAGCTTTCTTT. It is translated as CAWSVLSTREAFF.

This clonotype was found many times. The chain recombines TRBV20-1 with TRBJ2-3; TRBD1 aligns across 7 bases. Germline V gene sequence: CDR1 DFQATT, CDR2 SNEGSKA (reference sequence). Germline trimming cut 0 bases from V and 2 bases from J; bases unmatched to any gene: 11. The CDR3 covers 17 residues. As DNA, the CDR3 is TGCAGTGCTAGAGAAAACAGGGGCCGCTTCCTCACAGATACGCAGTATTTT. Translating it yields CSARENRGRFLTDTQYF.

There are many counts of this clonotype. The chain has TRBV6-2 or TRBV6-3 and TRBJ1-5; unclear D gene. This CDR3 region has 13 residues. Trimming left V 6 bases short and J 4 bases short, with 10 bases between. Per germline, CDR1 MNHEY and CDR2 SVGEGT. CDR3 loop: CASSQELNQPQHF. The CDR3 coding sequence is TGTGCCAGCAGCCAAGAATTGAATCAGCCCCAGCATTTT.

The table lists this clonotype with many counts. The CDR3, as DNA: TGCAGTGCTAGTTTCCTCACAGATACGCAGTATTTT. It specifies CSASFLTDTQYF. The V call is TRBV20-1, the J call TRBJ2-3; D unclear. This CDR3 is built from 12 residues. V was clipped by 3 bases and J by 2 bases, with 6 bases between them. The V gene's germline CDR1 is DFQATT and CDR2 SNEGSKA (reference sequence).

The V call is TRBV27, the J call TRBJ2-5; TRBD2 matches 11 bases. V trimming: 5 bases; J trimming: 5 bases; junction bases outside the gene matches: 13. Germline V gene data show CDR1 as MNHEY and CDR2 as SMNVEV (reference sequence). CDR3 length: 17 amino acids. The CDR3 region has the DNA TGTGCCAGCAGTACCACCGGGACTAGCGGACCGGGGGAGACCCAGTACTTC. This codes for CASSTTGTSGPGETQYF.

This clonotype has at least ten counts. This chain connects TRBV2 to TRBJ2-1; 14 positions match TRBD2. Germline V gene lookup returns CDR1 SNHLY and CDR2 FYNNEI. This CDR3 spans 14 amino acids. The V segment lost 6 bases and the J segment 8 bases; nucleotides outside the gene matches: 3. Written as DNA, the CDR3 is TGTGCCAGCAGGGGACTAGCGGGAGCGGATGAGCAGTTCTTC. Translating gives CASRGLAGADEQFF. Together with reference TRBV2 and TRBJ2-1, the CDR3 gives the full variable domain: EPEVTQTPSHQVTQMGQEVILRCVPISNHLYFYWYRQILGQKVEFLVSFYNNEISEKSEIFDDQFSVERPDGSNFTLKIRSTKLEDSAMYFCASRGLAGADEQFFGPGTRLTVL.

This clonotype was observed at least ten times. The genes are TRBV4-3 and TRBJ1-3; TRBD1 agrees at 10 bases. The V gene's germline CDR1 is LGHNA and CDR2 YSLEER. The CDR3 length is 16 residues. V gave up 1 base and J gave up 3 bases; unmatched junction bases: 3. CDR3 bases: TGCGCCAGCAGCCAAGGGACAGGGGGAGATGGAAACACCATATATTTT. Its protein product is CASSQGTGGDGNTIYF.

In this sample, this clonotype turned up a few times. The junction departs from the called germline gene at one end, perhaps through a read error. The V and J genes are TRBV29-1 and TRBJ1-1, with TRBD1 as a possible D gene (5 bases). Germline values: CDR1 SQVTM, CDR2 ANQGSEA. The CDR3 is 17 amino acids. For the CDR3, the DNA is TGCAGCGTTGATTCCCCGACCAGGAGGGGTGGTACGACTGAAGCTTCCTTT. Translating it yields CSVDSPTRRGGTTEASF.

This clonotype was observed at least ten times. V is TRBV6-4 and J is TRBJ1-1, with D perhaps matching TRBD1 (6 bases). V shed 11 bases and J shed 6 bases, with 16 bases lying between them. CDR1 and CDR2 (germline): MRHNA, SNTAGT. The CDR3 contains 12 residues. The CDR3 nucleotides are TGTGCCGGCGGAGGGGGAGATGCTGAAGCTTTCTTT. Its protein product is CAGGGGDAEAFF.

The chain links TRBV11-3 to TRBJ2-3; D is uncertain. The V gene's germline CDR1 is SGHNT and CDR2 YENEEA. The CDR3 sequence is 14 residues long. Trimming took 8 bases from V and 0 from J, leaving 12 bases between them. CDR3 in amino acids: CASSPWGSTDTQYF. In DNA, the CDR3 is TGTGCCAGCTCGCCTTGGGGTAGCACAGATACGCAGTATTTT. Full variable domain (rest looked up from reference TRBV11-3 and TRBJ2-3): EAGVVQSPRYKIIEKKQPVAFWCNPISGHNTLYWYLQNLGQGPELLIRYENEEAVDDSQLPKDRFSAERLKGVDSTLKIQPAELGDSAVYLCASSPWGSTDTQYFGPGTRLTVL.

The gene calls are TRBV5-1 and TRBJ2-1; a weak D match, TRBD1 (6 bases). This CDR3 contains 15 residues. Per germline, CDR1 SGHRS and CDR2 YFSETQ. V gave up 2 bases and J gave up 3 bases, with 12 bases separating them. The CDR3 DNA reads as TGCGCCAGCAGCTTAACAGGGCGATACTACAATGAGCAGTTCTTC. It yields the protein CASSLTGRYYNEQFF.

In this sample, this clonotype turned up a few times. The chain uses TRBV9 and TRBJ2-7; 10 bases align to TRBD2. The CDR3 is 13 residues long. Germline V gene lookup returns CDR1 SGDLS and CDR2 YYNGEE. V lost 4 bases to trimming and J lost 6 bases; unmatched junction nucleotides: 4. This CDR3 is CASSSGGAGEQYF. CDR3 coding DNA: TGTGCCAGCAGCAGCGGGGGGGCCGGCGAGCAGTACTTC.

The chain recombines TRBV19 with TRBJ1-2, with TRBD1 as a possible D gene (6 bases). Trimming pared 10 bases from V and 7 bases from J, leaving 22 bases between. The CDR3 consists of 14 residues. CDR1 is LNHDA, CDR2 SQIVND, per germline (reference sequence). CDR3: CATTPGQSFSGYTF. In DNA form, the CDR3 reads TGTGCCACCACGCCGGGACAATCTTTCTCTGGCTACACCTTC.

The chain links TRBV11-2 to TRBJ2-1, with 10 positions matching TRBD2. V gave up 5 bases and J gave up 5 bases; unmatched junction bases: 9. The CDR3 is made up of 16 amino acids. In germline, CDR1 is SGHAT, CDR2 FQNNGV. The CDR3 DNA reads as TGTGCCAGCAGCGAACAGCGGGGGGGCGCCCACAATGAGCAGTTCTTC. Residues: CASSEQRGGAHNEQFF.

This clonotype occurred a few times. With a much larger clone just one base away, this may be a read error. The chain employs TRBV10-2 and TRBJ2-2; no definite D call. This CDR3 has 12 amino acids. The germline CDR1 and CDR2 sequences are WSHSY and SAAADI. V lost 10 bases and J lost 3, with 9 bases in between. CDR3 in amino acids: CATILDTGELFF. CDR3 coding DNA: TGCGCCACCATTCTGGACACCGGGGAGCTGTTTTTT.

Details on this clonotype: This may be a read error, as it is one base from a much larger clone. The chain is built from TRBV7-8 and TRBJ2-7; D is perhaps TRBD2 (5 bases). The V and J ends lost 8 bases and 7 bases respectively, with 15 bases between them. Germline-derived CDR1 and CDR2 are SGHVS and FQNEAQ. The CDR3 spans 12 residues. CDR3 region: CASGRTGGEQYF. The CDR3, as DNA: TGTGCCAGCGGCCGTACCGGAGGAGAGCAGTACTTC.

The chain combines TRBV20-1 with TRBJ2-7, with D hard to call. Trimming took 3 bases from V and 6 from J, leaving 12 bases between them. This CDR3 is 12 amino acids long. Germline CDR1 reads DFQATT; CDR2 reads SNEGSKA (reference sequence). The CDR3 is CSARDGACEQYF. In nucleotides, the CDR3 is TGCAGTGCTAGGGACGGTGCCTGCGAGCAGTACTTC.

This clonotype has at least ten counts. The chain uses TRBV7-9 and TRBJ1-1, with D unresolved. The V gene lost 5 bases and the J gene lost 4 bases, with 8 bases spanning the gap. The CDR3 is 12 residues long. Germline assignment: CDR1 SEHNR and CDR2 FQNEAQ (reference sequence). CDR3: CASSRPGTEAFF. In DNA form, the CDR3 reads TGTGCCAGCAGCCGTCCGGGCACTGAAGCTTTCTTT.

This clonotype was seen at least ten times. The chain's CDR3 is CAWSVLVGLEAEEQFF. The CDR3 nucleotides are TGTGCCTGGAGTGTACTAGTCGGACTAGAAGCTGAGGAGCAGTTCTTC. The chain couples TRBV30 to TRBJ2-1; 7 nucleotides match TRBD2. This CDR3 is built from 16 residues. Looked up from germline, CDR1 is GTSNPN and CDR2 is SVGIG (reference sequence). Trimming at V came to 0 bases and at J to 10 bases, leaving 15 bases not matched to a gene.

In regard to this clonotype: Given a much more abundant clone one base away, this may be a read error. The chain has TRBV12-3 or TRBV12-4 and TRBJ1-2; unclear D gene. CDR3 length: 14 amino acids. As DNA, the CDR3 is TGTGCCAGCAGTTTGGGTTCACCTAACTATGGCTACGCCTTC. Residues: CASSLGSPNYGYAF.

This clonotype was observed a handful of times. The chain carries TRBV2 and TRBJ2-1; TRBD1 matches at 9 bases. This CDR3 spans 14 amino acids. Germline CDR1 and CDR2: SNHLY and FYNNEI. The V segment lost 6 bases and the J segment 5 bases; nucleotides outside the gene matches: 5. The CDR3 region is CASRGQGIHNEQFF. CDR3 bases: TGTGCCAGCAGGGGACAGGGTATCCACAATGAGCAGTTCTTC.

This clonotype has only one observation. The conserved final phenylalanine or tryptophan is absent from the CDR3, which likely points to a read error. V is TRBV5-6 and J is TRBJ2-4; the D gene is possibly TRBD1 (6 bases). V gave up 1 base and J gave up 9 bases, with 17 bases separating them. This CDR3 has 15 amino acids. Germline V gene lookup returns CDR1 SGHDT and CDR2 YYEEEE. CDR3 nucleotide sequence: TGTGCCAGCAGCTTGTGGGGGACACGGATTTCCATTCAGTACTCC. This encodes CASSLWGTRISIQYS.

This clonotype was found a few times. The V call is TRBV7-9, the J call TRBJ1-2, with D unresolved. The length of the CDR3 is 15 residues. Between the trimmed V and J ends, which lost 2 bases and 4 bases, there was a span of 14 bases. Germline V CDR1 and CDR2: SEHNR, FQNEAQ (reference sequence). The DNA for the CDR3 is TGTGCCAGCAGCTTATTAGCATGGCAGATCTATGGCTACACCTTC. Translation gives CASSLLAWQIYGYTF.

As to this clonotype: A read error may produce the germline difference seen at one junction end. The genes are TRBV30 and TRBJ2-7; the match to TRBD2 covers 9 bases. Germline V gene data show CDR1 as GTSNPN and CDR2 as SVGIG (reference sequence). This CDR3 spans 14 amino acids. The CDR3 sequence: CAWSVISGRVEQNF. In DNA, the CDR3 is TGTGCCTGGAGTGTAATTAGCGGGAGAGTGGAGCAGAACTTC.